This T cell receptor beta chain was identified in a study of blood T cell repertoires in COVID-19. Looking at the study overall: Sites in the United States, Italy and Spain provided acute and convalescent COVID-19 samples.

Authors' methods: Cell counts per sample came from amplifying reference gene primers. Assay used: immunoSEQ multiplex PCR; TCRdb lists only in-frame clones, some missing. V, J and clone size derive from that table, while D and trimming were established from the DNA sequence. The repertoire consists of approximately 250,000 clones, with over 80% occurring once and the leading ten covering roughly 5.5%. Germline V gene sequence: CDR1 KGHDR, CDR2 SFDVKD. CDR3 length: 16 amino acids. V was clipped by 6 bases and J by 6 bases, with 21 bases between them. Sequencing was performed on peripheral blood. The clonotype originates from a human donor in a cohort sampled during active COVID-19. V gene TRBV24-1 combines with J gene TRBJ2-3; possibly TRBD2 for D (7 bases). The chain's CDR3 is CATSLGGRETPDTQYF. CDR3 DNA sequence: TGTGCCACCAGTCTTGGGGGGCGGGAGACCCCCGATACGCAGTATTTT.